This is a list of T cell receptor beta chains from one sample in a study of response to subunit inactivated influenza vaccine. TCRdb re-derived calls from the RT-PCR reads in MiXCR, one entry per CDR3 protein. The table has approximately 700,000 distinct CDR3 sequences, approximately 14% seen once; the top ten hold around 10%. Sequences were derived from PBMCs from blood, sampled roughly 12 days after vaccination. The receptors here all came from a man aged 45 to 65 who received an inactivated influenza vaccine. CDR3s include the opening cysteine and the closing phenylalanine or tryptophan. D genes are given only for firm matches. Rows give clone size only sometimes, using once, few, many, or a class for an expanded clone.

many,NA,TRBJ2-3,TRBV6-1,TGTGCCAGCAGTCAGAACGGACTCCTCACAGATACGCAGTATTTT,CASSQNGLLTDTQYF
NA,NA,TRBJ2-3,TRBV20-1,TGCAGTGCTAGCCACTTTGTGAAAGTGACAGATACGCAGTATTTT,CSASHFVKVTDTQYF
NA,TRBD2,TRBJ2-7,TRBV6-2/TRBV6-3,TGTGCCAGCAGCCCTTCTGGGGGACTAGCGGACCACCGCCGTTCCTACGAGCAGTACTTC,CASSPSGGLADHRRSYEQYF
NA,TRBD1,TRBJ1-1,TRBV12-3/TRBV12-4,TGTGCCAGCAGTTTAACGATCAGGGGGCCGGAGAGGGCTTTCTTT,CASSLTIRGPERAFF
NA,NA,TRBJ2-7,TRBV20-1,TGCAGTCCCTATAGACAGACCTACGAGCAGTACTTC,CSPYRQTYEQYF
NA,NA,TRBJ2-5,TRBV5-1,TGCGCCAGCAGCTTGGATTGGGCGCAAGAGACCCAGTACTTC,CASSLDWAQETQYF
few,TRBD1,TRBJ2-2,TRBV5-1,TGCGCCAGCAGCCTTTCCGGGACAGGACCAAACACCGGGGAGCTGTTTTTT,CASSLSGTGPNTGELFF
NA,TRBD1,TRBJ2-5,TRBV6-2/TRBV6-3,TGTGCCAGCAGTTACTCCCCGTTACAGGGGGGAGGAGAGACCCAGTACTTC,CASSYSPLQGGGETQYF
NA,TRBD2,TRBJ2-5,TRBV7-2,TGTGCCAGCAGCCCTCAGCGGGGGGGCCAAGAGACCCAGTACTTC,CASSPQRGGQETQYF
NA,NA,TRBJ2-5,TRBV7-2,TGTGCCAGCAGCTTAGCGGGGGTTCGAGGAAAGACCCAGTACTTC,CASSLAGVRGKTQYF
few,NA,TRBJ1-1,TRBV12-3/TRBV12-4,TGTGCCAGCGCCCGAGTGATGAACACTGAAGCTTTCTTT,CASARVMNTEAFF
NA,TRBD2,TRBJ2-7,TRBV5-6,TGTGCCAGCAGCTTAGCTAGCGGCCCCTACGAGCAGTACTTC,CASSLASGPYEQYF
NA,TRBD2,TRBJ2-1,TRBV7-9,TGTGCCAGCAGCGGTACGGGACTAAATTACAATGAGCAGTTCTTC,CASSGTGLNYNEQFF
many,NA,TRBJ2-3,TRBV10-3,TGTGCCATCAGTGACAACCGTAAACGTTTGAGCACAGATACGCAGTATTTT,CAISDNRKRLSTDTQYF
NA,NA,TRBJ2-1,TRBV24-1,TGTGCCACCAGTGATTTGCAGAGGGTCGATGAGCAGTTCTTC,CATSDLQRVDEQFF
few,NA,TRBJ1-2,TRBV2,TGTGCCAGCAGTACGCTACCCCTTTTAGGCGACTTC,CASSTLPLLGDF
few,NA,TRBJ2-3,TRBV9,TGTGCCAGCAGCGTAGCCGGGAGTACGAATACGCAGTATTTT,CASSVAGSTNTQYF
NA,TRBD1,TRBJ2-3,TRBV2,TGTGCCAGCAGTTCTGGGACAGTCGGAGATACGCAGTATTTT,CASSSGTVGDTQYF
NA,TRBD1,TRBJ1-6,TRBV3-1,TGTGCCACAGGACAGGGATCACCCCTCCACTTT,CATGQGSPLHF
NA,NA,TRBJ2-7,TRBV6-1,TGTGCCAGCACCCCCGGAGGGGGATACGAGCAGTACTTC,CASTPGGGYEQYF
few,NA,TRBJ2-2,TRBV7-9,TGTGCCACTCAGTTAGGGACGGGGACCACCGGGGAGCTGTTTTTT,CATQLGTGTTGELFF
once,TRBD2,TRBJ2-3,TRBV12-3/TRBV12-4,TGTGCCAGCAGGGCCGGGACTAGCGGGGGGGCCAGTACGCAGTATTTT,CASRAGTSGGASTQYF
NA,TRBD2,TRBJ2-7,TRBV6-1,TGTGCCAGCAGTAACGCCCGGGCTAGCGGCAAATACGAGCAGTACTTC,CASSNARASGKYEQYF
few,TRBD2,TRBJ2-1,TRBV6-5,TGTGCCAGCAGTTACCGAGGTAGCGGGAGTCATCAGTTCTTC,CASSYRGSGSHQFF
NA,TRBD2,TRBJ2-7,TRBV6-5,TGTGCCAGCAGTTACCGGGGACTAGCGGGGACCCATACCTACGAGCAGTACTTC,CASSYRGLAGTHTYEQYF
few,NA,TRBJ2-2,TRBV5-1,TGCGCCAGCAGCTTGCGAGGGACGAGAAGTACCGGGGAGCTGTTTTTT,CASSLRGTRSTGELFF
NA,NA,TRBJ1-5,TRBV3-1,TGTGCCAGCAGCCAAGGGGGAAAGCCCCAGCATTTT,CASSQGGKPQHF
NA,NA,TRBJ2-1,TRBV11-1,TGTGCCAGCAGCTTAGCCGGGCTCCGACAGGTGAAATACAATGAGCAGTTCTTC,CASSLAGLRQVKYNEQFF
NA,NA,TRBJ2-5,TRBV5-6,TGTGCCAGCAGCCGGGCCCCGGGCGGGCAAGAGACCCAGTACTTC,CASSRAPGGQETQYF
few,TRBD1,TRBJ1-2,TRBV25-1,TGTGCCAGCAGTTTGGGCAGGGGGCCGGATGGCTACACCTTC,CASSLGRGPDGYTF
few,NA,TRBJ2-3,TRBV7-6,TGTGCCAGCAGCTTAGTAGGGGACGAAAACACAGATACGCAGTATTTT,CASSLVGDENTDTQYF
NA,TRBD2,TRBJ2-3,TRBV29-1,TGCAGCGCCCGACTAGCGGGACAGCGGGATACGCAGTATTTT,CSARLAGQRDTQYF
NA,NA,TRBJ2-1,TRBV5-6,TGTGCCAGCAGCTTTACCAATGAGCAGTTCTTC,CASSFTNEQFF
few,TRBD1,TRBJ1-2,TRBV7-8,TGTGCCAGCAGCTTAGGGACAGGGGGCTTTAACTATGGCTACACCTTC,CASSLGTGGFNYGYTF
few,NA,TRBJ2-1,TRBV12-3/TRBV12-4,TGTGCCAGCAGTTTTCGGTTTGAGCAGTTCTTC,CASSFRFEQFF
few,TRBD1,TRBJ2-1,TRBV5-4,TGTGCCAGCAGCTTAAGTGTCAGGGGGCCGGACAATGAGCAGTTCTTC,CASSLSVRGPDNEQFF
NA,TRBD1,TRBJ2-5,TRBV27,TGTGCCAGCAGCCCCAGGGGGCTGAGGGAAGAGACCCAGTACTTC,CASSPRGLREETQYF
few,TRBD2,TRBJ2-1,TRBV20-1,TGCAGTGCTACCCAGACTAGCAGATACAATGAGCAGTTCTTC,CSATQTSRYNEQFF
NA,NA,TRBJ2-1,TRBV4-3,TGCGCCAGCAGCAAGAATAGCGGCCACTACAATGAGCAGTTCTTC,CASSKNSGHYNEQFF
NA,NA,TRBJ2-1,TRBV20-1,TGCAGTGCTAGAAGTCAGCGCTCCTACAATGAGCAGTTCTTC,CSARSQRSYNEQFF
NA,TRBD1,TRBJ1-1,TRBV4-2,TGTGCCAGCAGCCGGGACAGGATTGAAGCTTTCTTT,CASSRDRIEAFF
few,NA,TRBJ1-5,TRBV2,TGTGCCAGCAGTGAACTGGGCGGAAATCAGCCCCAGCATTTT,CASSELGGNQPQHF
NA,NA,TRBJ2-7,TRBV7-2,TGTGCCAGCAGCCAACTTCCCCGTGCAGATTACGAGCAGTACTTC,CASSQLPRADYEQYF
few,NA,TRBJ2-2,TRBV20-1,TGCAGTGCTAGAGATTTCAAGCGAACTGCGAACACCGGGGAGCTGTTTTTT,CSARDFKRTANTGELFF
NA,NA,TRBJ1-6,TRBV7-2,TGTGCCAGCAGCTTACGACAGACAACCTATAATTCACCCCTCCACTTT,CASSLRQTTYNSPLHF
few,NA,TRBJ2-1,TRBV6-2/TRBV6-3,TGTGCCAGCGAACCTGGCGGCTACAATGAGCAGTTCTTC,CASEPGGYNEQFF
many,NA,TRBJ2-7,TRBV9,TGTGCCAGCAGCGTAGGGGGGGCAGGGGGATCCTACGAGCAGTACTTC,CASSVGGAGGSYEQYF
few,NA,TRBJ1-5,TRBV6-1,TGTGCCAGCAGTGAGGTGGACAGTAATCAGCCCCAGCATTTT,CASSEVDSNQPQHF
few,TRBD1,TRBJ2-3,TRBV7-2,TGTGCCAGCAGCCGGACAGGGGGCGTCGATACGCAGTATTTT,CASSRTGGVDTQYF
few,NA,TRBJ2-5,TRBV20-1,TGCAGTGCTACAACACAGAAGAGTTGGGAGACCCAGTACTTC,CSATTQKSWETQYF
few,NA,TRBJ2-3,TRBV15,TGTGCCACCAGCAGAGAACAGGGTCTCGGCACAGATACGCAGTATTTT,CATSREQGLGTDTQYF